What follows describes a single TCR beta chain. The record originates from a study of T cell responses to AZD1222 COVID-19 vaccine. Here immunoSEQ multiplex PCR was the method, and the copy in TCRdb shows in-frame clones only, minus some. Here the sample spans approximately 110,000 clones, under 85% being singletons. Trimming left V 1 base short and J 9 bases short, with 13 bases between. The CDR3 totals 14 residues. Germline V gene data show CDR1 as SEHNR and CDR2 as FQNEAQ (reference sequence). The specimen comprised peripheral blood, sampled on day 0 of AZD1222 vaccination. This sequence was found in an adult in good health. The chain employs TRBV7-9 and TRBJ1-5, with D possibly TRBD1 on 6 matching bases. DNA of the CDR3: TGTGCCAGCAGCTTAGGGGGGGGGCTGGTGCCCCAGCATTTT. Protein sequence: CASSLGGGLVPQHF. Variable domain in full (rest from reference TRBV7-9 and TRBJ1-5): DTGVSQNPRHKITKRGQNVTFRCDPISEHNRLYWYRQTLGQGPEFLTYFQNEAQLEKSRLLSDRFSAERPKGSFSTLEIQRTEQGDSAMYLCASSLGGGLVPQHFGDGTRLSIL.